The next 24 T cell receptor beta chains were all read from a single sample in a study of cytomegalovirus exposure and HLA in healthy donors. The study ran its PCR with 60 Vbeta and 13 Jbeta primers. TCRdb's table, derived via immunoSEQ multiplex PCR, lists solely in-frame clones and lacks some. The data contain roughly 170,000 clones, 76% of them seen just once; the ten biggest clones take up less than 0.9%. The sample taken for sequencing was PBMCs. The receptors come from a female donor in good health and CMV-seronegative.

The table lists this clone with a few counts. This chain links TRBV11-2 with TRBJ1-1; 8 bases align to TRBD1. CDR1 and CDR2 from the germline V gene are SGHAT and FQNNGV. J lost 6 bases, V lost 4 bases, and 10 bases had no gene match. The length of the CDR3 is 15 residues. The CDR3: CASSSIGQGGSEAFF. The CDR3 DNA follows: TGTGCCAGCAGCTCAATTGGACAGGGAGGATCTGAAGCTTTCTTT.

This chain connects TRBV7-9 to TRBJ2-1; D is undetermined. The germline V and J ends were trimmed by 5 bases and 8 bases, with 7 bases remaining between them. The CDR3 has 11 residues. In germline, CDR1 is SEHNR, CDR2 FQNEAQ (reference sequence). The CDR3 protein is CASSPQDEQFF. The CDR3 DNA is TGTGCCAGCAGCCCGCAGGATGAGCAGTTCTTC.

The rearrangement uses TRBV21-1 and TRBJ2-7; TRBD1, the table's D call, was not compared with the DNA. TRBV21-1 is a documented pseudogene. The CDR3 extends over 16 amino acids. In DNA, the CDR3 is TGTGCCAGCATCCGAGAACAGGACGCACCCTTCTACGAGCAGTACTTC. Its translation is CASIREQDAPFYEQYF.

The rearrangement joins TRBV9 to TRBJ1-2, with 8 bases fitting TRBD1. Germline values: CDR1 SGDLS, CDR2 YYNGEE. V shed 3 bases and J 4 bases; nucleotides not matched to a gene: 5. The CDR3 spans 14 residues. In DNA form, the CDR3 reads TGTGCCAGCAGCGCGAGACAGGGGAGCTATGGCTACACCTTC. Its protein is CASSARQGSYGYTF.

The chain couples TRBV7-2 to TRBJ2-4, with 9 bases lining up with TRBD2. V lost 9 bases to trimming and J lost 3 bases; unmatched junction nucleotides: 6. CDR1 SGHTA and CDR2 FQGNSA come from the germline V gene. CDR3 size: 14 residues. The CDR3 DNA is TGTGCCAGTACTAGCGGGTCTGGCAAAAACATTCAGTACTTC. As protein: CASTSGSGKNIQYF.

The V call is TRBV19, the J call TRBJ2-7, with D possibly being TRBD1 (6 bases). This CDR3 is 12 amino acids long. Germline V gene data show CDR1 as LNHDA and CDR2 as SQIVND (reference sequence). Trimming removed 6 bases from V and 3 bases from J, with 9 bases in between. For the CDR3, the DNA is TGTGCCAGTAGCTTACAGGGCTACGAGCAGTACTTC. This encodes CASSLQGYEQYF.

In its sample, this clone was seen once. The genes are TRBV7-2 and TRBJ1-2; D is undetermined. Germline V lookup: CDR1 SGHTA, CDR2 FQGNSA. This CDR3 is built from 14 residues. V gave up 1 base and J gave up 3 bases, with 9 bases separating them. The CDR3 region has the DNA TGTGCCAGCAGCTTAGGCAGGAACGACTATGGCTACACCTTC. This encodes CASSLGRNDYGYTF.

The chain carries TRBV4-1 and TRBJ2-7, with TRBD2 matching 9 bases. CDR1 and CDR2 (germline): MGHRA, YSYEKL. With V trimmed by 4 bases and J by 9 bases, 7 bases remained unmatched. This CDR3 has 13 residues. The CDR3 DNA is TGCGCCAGCAGCCGCACCGGACTAGCGTGGCAGTACTTC. Its protein is CASSRTGLAWQYF.

The rearrangement uses TRBV19 and TRBJ2-7, with 7 positions matching TRBD2. V shed 1 base, J shed 2 bases, and the junction held 14 bases outside the gene matches. The germline CDR1 and CDR2 sequences are LNHDA and SQIVND (reference sequence). This CDR3 spans 18 amino acids. CDR3 in DNA: TGTGCCAGTAGTATAGTATTCCCTACTAGCGTGGAAACCTACGAGCAGTACTTC. It specifies CASSIVFPTSVETYEQYF.

The chain recombines TRBV9 with TRBJ1-1, with 10 bases matching TRBD1. Looked up from germline, CDR1 is SGDLS and CDR2 is YYNGEE. Germline trimming cut 0 bases from V and 4 bases from J; bases unmatched to any gene: 9. The CDR3 extends over 17 amino acids. The CDR3 sequence: CASSVAGTGVRGTEAFF. The CDR3 coding sequence is TGTGCCAGCAGCGTAGCCGGGACAGGGGTCCGTGGCACTGAAGCTTTCTTT.

The gene calls are TRBV4-3 and TRBJ1-6; 9 nucleotides line up with TRBD1. The CDR3 is 19 amino acids. The junction had 8 bases not matched to a gene; V was cut back by 0 bases and J by 2 bases. In germline, CDR1 is LGHNA, CDR2 YSLEER. CDR3: CASSQDFGQGRTYNSPLHF. CDR3 nucleotide sequence: TGCGCCAGCAGCCAAGATTTTGGACAGGGGAGAACCTATAATTCACCCCTCCACTTT.

The chain links TRBV14 to TRBJ2-1; TRBD1 agrees at 10 bases. The germline V gene has CDR1 SGHDN and CDR2 FVKESK. The CDR3 covers 14 residues. The V gene end was trimmed by 4 bases and the J gene end by 6 bases; junction bases not matched to a gene: 3. CDR3 coding DNA: TGTGCCAGCAGCCCTCGACAGGGGGCCAATGAGCAGTTCTTC. Translating gives CASSPRQGANEQFF.

J is TRBJ2-3 and V is TRBV14; D is uncertain. The V and J ends lost 2 bases and 7 bases respectively, with 13 bases between them. Germline V lookup: CDR1 SGHDN, CDR2 FVKESK. The CDR3 extends over 14 amino acids. This CDR3 reads CASSQRSGRHTQYF. The CDR3 DNA sequence: TGTGCCAGCAGCCAAAGGAGTGGTCGTCATACGCAGTATTTT.

The CDR3 here is CSVGGDLLSGNTIYF. DNA for the CDR3: TGCAGCGTTGGCGGGGACCTTCTCTCTGGAAACACCATATATTTT. V and J are TRBV29-1 and TRBJ1-3; TRBD1 is a possible D gene (5 bases). The CDR3 covers 15 residues. Looked up from germline, CDR1 is SQVTM and CDR2 is ANQGSEA. Trimming left V 4 bases short and J 0 bases short, with 13 bases between. The entire variable domain, with the rest obtained from reference TRBV29-1 and TRBJ1-3, is as follows: SAVISQKPSRDICQRGTSLTIQCQVDSQVTMMFWYRQQPGQSLTLIATANQGSEATYESGFVIDKFPISRPNLTFSTLTVSNMSPEDSSIYLCSVGGDLLSGNTIYFGEGSWLTVV.

Turning to this clone: At one boundary the junction diverges from the germline segment, which might be a read error. The chain employs TRBV4-3 and TRBJ2-4; D might be TRBD2 (6 bases). From germline, CDR1 is LGHNA and CDR2 YSLEER. The CDR3 totals 16 residues. DNA of the CDR3: TGCGCCAGCAGCCAAGCGATAGCGGTAGCCAAAAACAGTCAGTACTTC. This encodes CASSQAIAVAKNSQYF.

The V gene is TRBV19, the J gene TRBJ1-5; 8 nucleotides line up with TRBD1. This CDR3 is 16 amino acids long. After removal of 4 bases from V and 3 bases from J, the junction contained 8 bases not matched to a gene. Germline V gives CDR1 LNHDA, CDR2 SQIVND (reference sequence). CDR3 region: CASSKGDRGVNQPQHF. CDR3 DNA sequence: TGTGCCAGTAGTAAGGGTGACAGGGGAGTCAATCAGCCCCAGCATTTT.

The chain is built from TRBV7-2 and TRBJ2-1, with TRBD2 matching over 7 bases. Germline CDR1 SGHTA, CDR2 FQGNSA. The CDR3 has 13 residues. Germline trimming cut 7 bases from V and 3 bases from J; bases unmatched to any gene: 3. The CDR3 here is CASTGTIYNEQFF. CDR3 in DNA: TGTGCCAGCACAGGGACTATCTACAATGAGCAGTTCTTC.

The chain joins TRBV10-1 to TRBJ2-3; D may be TRBD1 (6 bases). The CDR3 has 15 residues. Germline V gene sequence: CDR1 WNHNN, CDR2 SYGVQD (reference sequence). Deletions cut 2 bases from V and 3 bases from J, with 12 bases between. CDR3 nucleotide sequence: TGCGCCAGCAGTGAGGGCGGCAGGGGAACAGATACGCAGTATTTT. It encodes CASSEGGRGTDTQYF.

CDR3 residues: CSVERGMNYNEQFF. The DNA for the CDR3 is TGCAGCGTTGAAAGGGGGATGAACTACAATGAGCAGTTCTTC. The V gene is TRBV29-1, the J gene TRBJ2-1; TRBD1 is a possible D gene (6 bases). Deletions cut 2 bases from V and 3 bases from J, with 11 bases between. CDR3 length: 14 amino acids. Germline V gene sequence: CDR1 SQVTM, CDR2 ANQGSEA.

The J gene is TRBJ2-7, the V gene TRBV15, with D possibly TRBD2 on 6 matching bases. Trimming left V 1 base short and J 0 bases short, with 13 bases between. The CDR3 totals 16 residues. Germline V gene data show CDR1 as LNHNV and CDR2 as YYDKDF (reference sequence). CDR3 amino acids: CATSRAWGVSSYEQYF. The CDR3 DNA follows: TGTGCCACCAGCAGAGCGTGGGGGGTATCCTCCTACGAGCAGTACTTC.

The J gene is TRBJ1-3, the V gene TRBV15, with D possibly matching TRBD1 (5 bases). CDR1 is LNHNV and CDR2 is YYDKDF in the germline V gene (reference sequence). V lost 2 bases and J 0 bases, leaving 17 bases between the germline ends. The CDR3 extends over 18 amino acids. CDR3 sequence (DNA): TGTGCCACCAGCAGACTTTCCGGACACCTGAGCTCTGGAAACACCATATATTTT. Protein product: CATSRLSGHLSSGNTIYF.

The rearrangement links TRBV18 to TRBJ2-3; 7 bases line up with TRBD2. CDR1 and CDR2 (germline): KGHSH, LQKENI. The CDR3 is made up of 16 amino acids. J was trimmed by 1 base and V by 2 bases; bases with no gene match: 6. CDR3 in DNA: TGTGCCAGCTCACCAGTTACGGCGGGGGGCACAGATACGCAGTATTTT. Its translation is CASSPVTAGGTDTQYF.

Turning to this clone: The junction does not match germline at one end; this may be a read error. The rearrangement joins TRBV28 to TRBJ2-5; perhaps TRBD2 as D (5 bases). The DNA end is more similar to TRBJ2-7, so the J call may be wrong. CDR1 MDHEN and CDR2 SYDVKM come from the germline V gene. The CDR3 spans 13 residues. The CDR3 loop reads CASKRSGSYEQYF. The CDR3, as DNA: TGCGCCAGCAAGAGGAGCGGCTCCTACGAGCAGTACTTC.

The rearrangement joins TRBV5-6 to TRBJ2-2; D possibly corresponds to TRBD1 (6 bases). In germline, CDR1 is SGHDT, CDR2 YYEEEE. Trimming left V 4 bases short and J 0 bases short, with 19 bases between. The CDR3 runs 18 residues. The chain's CDR3 is CASSPQGSFDANTGELFF. The CDR3 region has the DNA TGTGCCAGCAGCCCTCAGGGGAGCTTTGACGCGAACACCGGGGAGCTGTTTTTT.